This T cell receptor (beta chain) was recovered during a study of CD8 T cells in ankylosing spondylitis. Trimming shortened V by 1 base and J by 1 base, and 2 bases separated the two germline ends. The CDR3 has 13 amino acids. The sample holds many counts of this clonotype. Antigen unknown. Study conclusions and caveats: Some of these motif variants have turned up before, in reports on reactive arthritis synovial fluid and blood.

One entry per CDR3 protein, called by TCRdb with MiXCR from the 5' RACE reads. The sample holds 200,000 to 250,000 distinct CDR3 sequences, over 7% seen once. The rearrangement links TRBV12-3 or TRBV12-4 to TRBJ1-5; no clear D gene. The TCR sequence derives from a female donor with ankylosing spondylitis or in good health (not recorded which). The sequenced sample was blood, either unsorted or a sorted T cell fraction (not recorded which). DNA of the CDR3: TGTGCCAGCAGTTTAGGGAGCAATCAGCCCCAGCATTTT. This gives the protein CASSLGSNQPQHF.